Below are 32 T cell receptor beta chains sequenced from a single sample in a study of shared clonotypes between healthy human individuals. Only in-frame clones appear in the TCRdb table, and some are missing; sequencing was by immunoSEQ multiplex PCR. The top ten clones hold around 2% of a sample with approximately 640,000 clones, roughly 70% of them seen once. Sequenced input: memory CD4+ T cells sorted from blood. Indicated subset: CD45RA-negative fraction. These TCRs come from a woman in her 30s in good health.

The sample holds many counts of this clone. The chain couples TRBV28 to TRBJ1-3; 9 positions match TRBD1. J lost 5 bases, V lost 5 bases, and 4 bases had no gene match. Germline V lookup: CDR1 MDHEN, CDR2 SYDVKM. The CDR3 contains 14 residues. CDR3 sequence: CASSGQGRRNTIYF. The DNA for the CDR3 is TGTGCCAGCAGTGGACAGGGGAGGAGAAACACCATATATTTT. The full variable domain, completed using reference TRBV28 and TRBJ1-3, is DVKVTQSSRYLVKRTGEKVFLECVQDMDHENMFWYRQDPGLGLRLIYFSYDVKMKEKGDIPEGYSVSREKKERFSLILESASTNQTSMYLCASSGQGRRNTIYFGEGSWLTVV.

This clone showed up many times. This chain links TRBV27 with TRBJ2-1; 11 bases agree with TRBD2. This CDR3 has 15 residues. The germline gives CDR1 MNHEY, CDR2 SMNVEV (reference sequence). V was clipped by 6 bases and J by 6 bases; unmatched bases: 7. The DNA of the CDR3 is TGTGCCAGCAGCCGAGGACTAGCGGGTAGCAATGAGCAGTTCTTC. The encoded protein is CASSRGLAGSNEQFF.

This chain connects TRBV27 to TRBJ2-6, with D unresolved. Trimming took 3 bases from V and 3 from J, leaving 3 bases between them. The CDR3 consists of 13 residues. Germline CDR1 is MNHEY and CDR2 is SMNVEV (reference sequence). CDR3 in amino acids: CASSFYGANVLTF. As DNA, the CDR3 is TGTGCCAGCAGTTTCTATGGGGCCAACGTCCTGACTTTC.

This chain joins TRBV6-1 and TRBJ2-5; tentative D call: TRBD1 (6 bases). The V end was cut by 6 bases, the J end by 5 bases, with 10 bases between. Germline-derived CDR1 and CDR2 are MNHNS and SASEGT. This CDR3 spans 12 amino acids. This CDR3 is CASRGQLETQYF. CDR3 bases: TGTGCCAGCAGAGGACAGTTGGAGACCCAGTACTTC.

In DNA form, the CDR3 reads TGTGCCAGCAGCCCTAAGGGACTAGCCGTTGAGCAGTTCTTC. Its translation is CASSPKGLAVEQFF. The chain carries TRBV9 and TRBJ2-1, with 9 nucleotides matching TRBD2. This CDR3 spans 14 amino acids. CDR1 SGDLS and CDR2 YYNGEE come from the germline V gene. V shed 4 bases and J 9 bases; nucleotides not matched to a gene: 8.

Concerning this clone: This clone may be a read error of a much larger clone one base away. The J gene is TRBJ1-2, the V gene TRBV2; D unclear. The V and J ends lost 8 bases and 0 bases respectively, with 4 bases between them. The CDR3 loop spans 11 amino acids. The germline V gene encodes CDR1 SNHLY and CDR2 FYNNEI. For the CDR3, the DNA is TGTGCCAGCGGACCTAACTATGGCTACACCTTC. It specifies CASGPNYGYTF. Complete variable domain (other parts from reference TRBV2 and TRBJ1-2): EPEVTQTPSHQVTQMGQEVILRCVPISNHLYFYWYRQILGQKVEFLVSFYNNEISEKSEIFDDQFSVERPDGSNFTLKIRSTKLEDSAMYFCASGPNYGYTFGSGTRLTVV.

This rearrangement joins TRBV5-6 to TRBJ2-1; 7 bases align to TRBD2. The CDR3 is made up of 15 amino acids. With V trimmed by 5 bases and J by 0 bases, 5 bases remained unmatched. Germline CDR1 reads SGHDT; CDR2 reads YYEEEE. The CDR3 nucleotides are TGTGCCAGCAGGCGGGGACTAAGCTCCTACAATGAGCAGTTCTTC. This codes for CASRRGLSSYNEQFF.

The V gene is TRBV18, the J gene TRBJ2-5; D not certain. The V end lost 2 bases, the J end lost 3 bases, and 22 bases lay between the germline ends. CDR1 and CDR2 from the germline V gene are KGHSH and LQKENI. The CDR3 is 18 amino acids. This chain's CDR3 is CASSPEKDLPWRKETQYF. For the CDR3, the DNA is TGTGCCAGCTCACCAGAAAAGGACCTGCCATGGAGAAAAGAGACCCAGTACTTC.

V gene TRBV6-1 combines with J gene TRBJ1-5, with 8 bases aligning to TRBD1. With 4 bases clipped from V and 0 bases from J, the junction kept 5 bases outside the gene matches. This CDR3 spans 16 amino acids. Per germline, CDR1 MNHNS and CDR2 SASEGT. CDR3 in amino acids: CASSGGTGNSNQPQHF. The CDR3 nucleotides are TGTGCCAGCAGTGGAGGGACAGGCAATAGCAATCAGCCCCAGCATTTT.

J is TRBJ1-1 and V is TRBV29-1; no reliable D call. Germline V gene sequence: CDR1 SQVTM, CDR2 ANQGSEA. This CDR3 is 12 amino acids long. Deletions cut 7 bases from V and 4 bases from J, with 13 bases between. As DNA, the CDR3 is TGCAGCGCTAGGAGTCCGGGCACTGAAGCTTTCTTT. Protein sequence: CSARSPGTEAFF.

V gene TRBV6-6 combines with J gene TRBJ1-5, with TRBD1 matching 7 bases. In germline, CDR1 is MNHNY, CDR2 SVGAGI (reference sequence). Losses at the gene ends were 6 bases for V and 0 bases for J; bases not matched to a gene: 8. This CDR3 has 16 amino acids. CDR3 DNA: TGTGCCAGCAGAGGGGGCAGGGTCCATAGCAATCAGCCCCAGCATTTT. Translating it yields CASRGGRVHSNQPQHF.

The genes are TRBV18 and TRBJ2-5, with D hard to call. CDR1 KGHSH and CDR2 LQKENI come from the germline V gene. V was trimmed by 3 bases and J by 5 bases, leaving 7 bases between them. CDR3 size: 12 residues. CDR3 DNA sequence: TGTGCCAGCTCACCCCAGCCGGAGACCCAGTACTTC. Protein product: CASSPQPETQYF.

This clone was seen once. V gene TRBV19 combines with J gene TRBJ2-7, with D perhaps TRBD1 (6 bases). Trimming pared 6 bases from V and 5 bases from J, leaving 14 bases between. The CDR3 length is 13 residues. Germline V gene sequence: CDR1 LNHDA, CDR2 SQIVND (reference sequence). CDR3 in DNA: TGTGCCAGTAGGCGGCCAGGGGTAGACGAGCAGTACTTC. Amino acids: CASRRPGVDEQYF.

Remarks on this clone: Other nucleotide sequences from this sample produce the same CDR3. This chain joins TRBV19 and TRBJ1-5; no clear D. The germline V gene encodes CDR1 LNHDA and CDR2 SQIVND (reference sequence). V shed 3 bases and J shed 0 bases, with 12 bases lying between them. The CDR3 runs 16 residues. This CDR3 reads CASSIRVGYSNQPQHF. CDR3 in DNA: TGTGCCAGTAGTATTCGTGTTGGATATAGCAATCAGCCCCAGCATTTT.

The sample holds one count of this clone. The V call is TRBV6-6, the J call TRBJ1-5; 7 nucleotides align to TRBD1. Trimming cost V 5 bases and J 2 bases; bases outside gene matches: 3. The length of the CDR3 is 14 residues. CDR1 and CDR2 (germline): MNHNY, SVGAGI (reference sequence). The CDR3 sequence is CASSDRAGNQPQHF. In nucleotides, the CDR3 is TGTGCCAGCAGTGACAGGGCCGGCAATCAGCCCCAGCATTTT.

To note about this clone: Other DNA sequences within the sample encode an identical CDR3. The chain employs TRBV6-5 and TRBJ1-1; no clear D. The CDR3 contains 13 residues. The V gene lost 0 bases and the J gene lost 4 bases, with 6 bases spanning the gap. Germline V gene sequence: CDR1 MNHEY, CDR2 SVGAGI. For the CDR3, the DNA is TGTGCCAGCAGTTACTCGAGGGTCACTGAAGCTTTCTTT. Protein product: CASSYSRVTEAFF.

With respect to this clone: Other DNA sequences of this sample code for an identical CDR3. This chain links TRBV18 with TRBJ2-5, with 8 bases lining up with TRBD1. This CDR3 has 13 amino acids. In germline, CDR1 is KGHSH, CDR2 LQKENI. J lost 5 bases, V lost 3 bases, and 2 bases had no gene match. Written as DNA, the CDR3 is TGTGCCAGCTCACCGGGACAGGAGGAGACCCAGTACTTC. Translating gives CASSPGQEETQYF.

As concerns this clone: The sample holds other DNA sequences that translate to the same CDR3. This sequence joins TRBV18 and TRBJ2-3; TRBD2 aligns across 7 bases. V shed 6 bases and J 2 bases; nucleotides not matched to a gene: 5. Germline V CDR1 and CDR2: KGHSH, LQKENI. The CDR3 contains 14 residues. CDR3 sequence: CASSQTSATDTQYF. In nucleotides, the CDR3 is TGTGCCAGCTCCCAAACTAGCGCCACAGATACGCAGTATTTT.

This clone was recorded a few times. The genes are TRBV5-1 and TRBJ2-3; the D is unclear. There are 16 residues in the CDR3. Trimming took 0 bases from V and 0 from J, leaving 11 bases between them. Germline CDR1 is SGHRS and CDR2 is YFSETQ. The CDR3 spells CASSLEATTSTDTQYF. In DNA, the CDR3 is TGCGCCAGCAGCTTGGAGGCTACCACTAGCACAGATACGCAGTATTTT.

This CDR3 is CASSPSGRAYNEQFF. The CDR3 bases are TGTGCCAGCAGCCCCTCCGGGAGGGCCTACAATGAGCAGTTCTTC. The rearrangement joins TRBV28 to TRBJ2-1; 8 positions match TRBD2. Germline V lookup: CDR1 MDHEN, CDR2 SYDVKM. The junction had 6 bases not matched to a gene; V was cut back by 6 bases and J by 2 bases. CDR3 length: 15 amino acids.

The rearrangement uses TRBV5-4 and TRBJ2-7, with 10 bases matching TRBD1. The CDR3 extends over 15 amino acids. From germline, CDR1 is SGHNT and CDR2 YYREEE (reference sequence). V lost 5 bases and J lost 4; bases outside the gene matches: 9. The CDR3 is CASSRRTGGWYEQYF. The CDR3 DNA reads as TGTGCCAGCAGTCGTCGGACAGGGGGGTGGTACGAGCAGTACTTC.

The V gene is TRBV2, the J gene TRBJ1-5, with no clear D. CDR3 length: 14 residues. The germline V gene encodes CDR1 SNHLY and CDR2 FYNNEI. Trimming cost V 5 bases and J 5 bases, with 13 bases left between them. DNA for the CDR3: TGTGCCAGCAGTTCCTCTTCCGGCGATCAGCCCCAGCATTTT. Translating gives CASSSSSGDQPQHF.

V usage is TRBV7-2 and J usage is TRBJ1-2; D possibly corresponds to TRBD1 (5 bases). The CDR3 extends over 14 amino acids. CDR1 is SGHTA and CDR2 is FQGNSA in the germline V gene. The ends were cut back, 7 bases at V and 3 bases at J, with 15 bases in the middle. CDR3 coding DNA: TGTGCCAGCACCCGCCAGACAGACCACTATGGCTACACCTTC. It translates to CASTRQTDHYGYTF. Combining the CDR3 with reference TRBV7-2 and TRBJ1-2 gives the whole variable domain GAGVSQSPSNKVTEKGKDVELRCDPISGHTALYWYRQSLGQGLEFLIYFQGNSAPDKSGLPSDRFSAERTGGSVSTLTIQRTQQEDSAVYLCASTRQTDHYGYTFGSGTRLTVV.

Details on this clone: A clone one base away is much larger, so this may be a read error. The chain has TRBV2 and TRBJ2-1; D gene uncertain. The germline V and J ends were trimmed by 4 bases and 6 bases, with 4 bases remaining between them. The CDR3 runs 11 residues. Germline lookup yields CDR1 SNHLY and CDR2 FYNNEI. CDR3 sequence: CASSVLNEQFF. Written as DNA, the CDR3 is TGTGCCAGCAGTGTACTCAATGAGCAGTTCTTC.

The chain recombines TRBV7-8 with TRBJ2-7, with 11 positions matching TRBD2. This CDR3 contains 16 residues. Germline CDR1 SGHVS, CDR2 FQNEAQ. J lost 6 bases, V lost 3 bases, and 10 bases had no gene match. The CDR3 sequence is CASSFLSGRAGGEQYF. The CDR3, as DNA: TGTGCCAGCAGCTTTCTTAGCGGGAGGGCCGGAGGCGAGCAGTACTTC.

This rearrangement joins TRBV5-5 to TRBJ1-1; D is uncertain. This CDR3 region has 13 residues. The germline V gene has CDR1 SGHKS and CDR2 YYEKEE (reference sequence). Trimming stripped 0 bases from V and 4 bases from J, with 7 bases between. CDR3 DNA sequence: TGTGCCAGCAGCTTGGAAAGGTCCACTGAAGCTTTCTTT. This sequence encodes CASSLERSTEAFF.

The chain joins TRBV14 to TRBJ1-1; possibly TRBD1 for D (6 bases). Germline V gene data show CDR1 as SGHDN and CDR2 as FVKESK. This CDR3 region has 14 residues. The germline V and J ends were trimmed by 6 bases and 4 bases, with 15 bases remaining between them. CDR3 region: CASRQQGLGTEAFF. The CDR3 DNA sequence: TGTGCCAGCAGACAACAGGGTTTAGGCACTGAAGCTTTCTTT. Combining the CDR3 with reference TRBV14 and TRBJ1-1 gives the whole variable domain EAGVTQFPSHSVIEKGQTVTLRCDPISGHDNLYWYRRVMGKEIKFLLHFVKESKQDESGMPNNRFLAERTGGTYSTLKVQPAELEDSGVYFCASRQQGLGTEAFFGQGTRLTVV.

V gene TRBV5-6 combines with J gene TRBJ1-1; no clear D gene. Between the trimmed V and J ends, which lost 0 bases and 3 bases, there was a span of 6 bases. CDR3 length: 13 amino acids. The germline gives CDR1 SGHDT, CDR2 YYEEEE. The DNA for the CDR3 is TGTGCCAGCAGCTTGGAGCGGGACACTGAAGCTTTCTTT. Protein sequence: CASSLERDTEAFF.

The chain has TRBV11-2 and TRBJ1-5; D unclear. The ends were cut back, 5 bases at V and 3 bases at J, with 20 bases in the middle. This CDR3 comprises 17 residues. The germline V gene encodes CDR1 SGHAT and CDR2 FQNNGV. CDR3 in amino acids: CASSPGRMRDDNQPQHF. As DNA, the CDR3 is TGTGCCAGCAGCCCAGGACGTATGAGGGATGACAATCAGCCCCAGCATTTT. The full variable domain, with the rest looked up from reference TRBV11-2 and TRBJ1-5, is EAGVAQSPRYKIIEKRQSVAFWCNPISGHATLYWYQQILGQGPKLLIQFQNNGVVDDSQLPKDRFSAERLKGVDSTLKIQPAKLEDSAVYLCASSPGRMRDDNQPQHFGDGTRLSIL.

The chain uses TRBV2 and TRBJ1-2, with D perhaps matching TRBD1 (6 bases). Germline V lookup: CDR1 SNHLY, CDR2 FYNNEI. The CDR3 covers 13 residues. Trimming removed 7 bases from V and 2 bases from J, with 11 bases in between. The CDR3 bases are TGTGCCAGCACGGACAGCCCAAACTATGGCTACACCTTC. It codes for CASTDSPNYGYTF.

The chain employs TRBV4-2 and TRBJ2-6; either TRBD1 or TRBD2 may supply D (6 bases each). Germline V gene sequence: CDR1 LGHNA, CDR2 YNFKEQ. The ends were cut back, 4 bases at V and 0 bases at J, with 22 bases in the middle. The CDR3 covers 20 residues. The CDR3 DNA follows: TGTGCCAGCAGCCCTACCCTCGGAGGGGGGTCTCGCTCTGGGGCCAACGTCCTGACTTTC. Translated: CASSPTLGGGSRSGANVLTF.

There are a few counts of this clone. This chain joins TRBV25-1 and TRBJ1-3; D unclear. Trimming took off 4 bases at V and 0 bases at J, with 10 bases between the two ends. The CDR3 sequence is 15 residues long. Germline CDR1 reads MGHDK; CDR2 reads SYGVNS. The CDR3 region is CASSGPTFSGNTIYF. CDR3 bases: TGTGCCAGCAGTGGACCGACTTTCTCTGGAAACACCATATATTTT.